This is a list of T cell receptor beta chains from one sample in a study of identifying expanded T cells in peripheral blood. The table came from immunoSEQ multiplex PCR; TCRdb's copy has only in-frame clones and leaves some out. Of more than 85,000 clones listed, about 91% are singletons. Material: blood. These receptor sequences come from a person between 18 and 75 years old in good health. CDR3s include the opening cysteine and the closing phenylalanine or tryptophan. D genes are given only for firm matches. Not every row has a clone size; where given, it reads once, few, many or a size class.

v_gene: TRBV5-1; d_gene: TRBD1; len: 15; j_gene: TRBJ1-5; abundance: -; CDR3nt: TGCGCCAGCAGCTTAAGGACAGGGGCGGATCAGCCCCAGCATTTT; CDR3aa: CASSLRTGADQPQHF
v_gene: TRBV2; d_gene: -; len: 13; j_gene: TRBJ2-1; abundance: -; CDR3nt: TGTGCCAGCGTCAGCGGGACAACCCGTGAGCAGTTCTTC; CDR3aa: CASVSGTTREQFF
v_gene: TRBV9; d_gene: TRBD2; len: 16; j_gene: TRBJ2-5; abundance: -; CDR3nt: TGTGCCAGCAGCCTCGGACTAGCGGGGGCCGGGGAGACCCAGTACTTC; CDR3aa: CASSLGLAGAGETQYF
v_gene: TRBV7-9; d_gene: -; len: 13; j_gene: TRBJ1-1; abundance: few; CDR3nt: TGTGCCAGCAGCTTCCAGGGAAACACTGAAGCTTTCTTT; CDR3aa: CASSFQGNTEAFF
v_gene: TRBV5-1; d_gene: -; len: 14; j_gene: TRBJ2-5; abundance: -; CDR3nt: TGCGCCAGCAGCTCCCTCCGGGCCCAAGAGACCCAGTACTTC; CDR3aa: CASSSLRAQETQYF
v_gene: TRBV28; d_gene: -; len: 14; j_gene: TRBJ1-2; abundance: once; CDR3nt: TGTGCCAGCAGTTTAGGCGGGAATAAATATGGCTACACCTTC; CDR3aa: CASSLGGNKYGYTF
v_gene: TRBV19; d_gene: -; len: 12; j_gene: TRBJ1-2; abundance: -; CDR3nt: TGTGCCAGTAGTGTACAGATCTATGGCTACACCTTC; CDR3aa: CASSVQIYGYTF
v_gene: TRBV5-8; d_gene: -; len: 14; j_gene: TRBJ1-5; abundance: -; CDR3nt: TGTGCCAGCAGCTCGGACAAGAGCAATCAGCCCCAGCATTTT; CDR3aa: CASSSDKSNQPQHF
v_gene: TRBV7-2; d_gene: TRBD1; len: 14; j_gene: TRBJ1-4; abundance: -; CDR3nt: TGTGCCAGCAGCTGGGACAGGGCTAATGAAAAACTGTTTTTT; CDR3aa: CASSWDRANEKLFF
v_gene: TRBV7-9; d_gene: -; len: 18; j_gene: TRBJ2-2; abundance: -; CDR3nt: TGTGCCAGCAGCTTAGTGAGGAAACAGGAATGGAACACCGGGGAGCTGTTTTTT; CDR3aa: CASSLVRKQEWNTGELFF
v_gene: TRBV10-3; d_gene: -; len: 14; j_gene: TRBJ2-7; abundance: -; CDR3nt: TGTGCCATCAGTGGGTCTACGGAATCCTACGAGCAGTACTTC; CDR3aa: CAISGSTESYEQYF
v_gene: TRBV11-3; d_gene: -; len: 13; j_gene: TRBJ1-1; abundance: -; CDR3nt: TGTGCCAGCAGCCGCACTATGAACACTGAAGCTTTCTTT; CDR3aa: CASSRTMNTEAFF
v_gene: TRBV4-3; d_gene: -; len: 16; j_gene: TRBJ1-4; abundance: -; CDR3nt: TGCGCCAGCAGCCAAGAATTGCCAGCCACTAATGAAAAACTGTTTTTT; CDR3aa: CASSQELPATNEKLFF
v_gene: TRBV15; d_gene: TRBD1; len: 15; j_gene: TRBJ2-5; abundance: -; CDR3nt: TGTGCCACCAGCTGGGCCTCAGGGGGCCAAGAGACCCAGTACTTC; CDR3aa: CATSWASGGQETQYF
v_gene: TRBV9; d_gene: -; len: 16; j_gene: TRBJ2-1; abundance: once; CDR3nt: TGTGCCAGCAGCGTAGGAAGGGACGTAGATGTACATGAGCAGTTCTTC; CDR3aa: CASSVGRDVDVHEQFF
v_gene: TRBV7-2; d_gene: TRBD1; len: 13; j_gene: TRBJ2-3; abundance: -; CDR3nt: TGTGCCAGCAGCTTGTCAGGGGGCGGTACGCAGTATTTT; CDR3aa: CASSLSGGGTQYF
v_gene: TRBV7-2; d_gene: TRBD2; len: 16; j_gene: TRBJ2-1; abundance: -; CDR3nt: TGTGCCAGCAGCTTCGGACTAGCGGGGGGGCCCGATGAGCAGTTCTTC; CDR3aa: CASSFGLAGGPDEQFF
v_gene: TRBV18; d_gene: -; len: 16; j_gene: TRBJ1-1; abundance: -; CDR3nt: TGTGCCAGCTCACCAATAGAGGGGCGAGGAAACACTGAAGCTTTCTTT; CDR3aa: CASSPIEGRGNTEAFF
v_gene: TRBV6-1; d_gene: -; len: 17; j_gene: TRBJ2-3; abundance: -; CDR3nt: TGTGCCAGCAGTAAAGACTCCCGGGGGCTGGCAACAGATACGCAGTATTTT; CDR3aa: CASSKDSRGLATDTQYF
v_gene: TRBV27; d_gene: TRBD1; len: 16; j_gene: TRBJ2-2; abundance: -; CDR3nt: TGTGCCAGTGGGGGGGACAGGGAAAGAGGCACCGGGGAGCTGTTTTTT; CDR3aa: CASGGDRERGTGELFF
v_gene: TRBV7-9; d_gene: TRBD1; len: 14; j_gene: TRBJ1-1; abundance: -; CDR3nt: TGTGCCAGCAGCTCCGGACAGGGGAACACTGAAGCTTTCTTT; CDR3aa: CASSSGQGNTEAFF
v_gene: TRBV9; d_gene: -; len: 16; j_gene: TRBJ1-2; abundance: few; CDR3nt: TGTGCCAGCAGCGTAGAGAGGGGACAACCCGGCTATGGCTACACCTTC; CDR3aa: CASSVERGQPGYGYTF
v_gene: TRBV2; d_gene: -; len: 16; j_gene: TRBJ2-5; abundance: once; CDR3nt: TGTGCCAGCAGTTGGGCTAGCCTACAGGGAGGAGAGACCCAGTACTTC; CDR3aa: CASSWASLQGGETQYF
v_gene: TRBV4-1; d_gene: -; len: 15; j_gene: TRBJ2-2; abundance: -; CDR3nt: TGCGCCAGCAGCCAACAACGCGCGAACACCGGGGAGCTGTTTTTT; CDR3aa: CASSQQRANTGELFF
v_gene: TRBV19; d_gene: -; len: 14; j_gene: TRBJ1-4; abundance: -; CDR3nt: TGTGCCAGTACTCGACTCCCAACTAATGAAAAACTGTTTTTT; CDR3aa: CASTRLPTNEKLFF
v_gene: TRBV7-8; d_gene: TRBD1; len: 15; j_gene: TRBJ1-2; abundance: many; CDR3nt: TGTGCCAGCAGTACGGGCAGGGGGCCTAACTATGGCTACACCTTC; CDR3aa: CASSTGRGPNYGYTF
v_gene: TRBV29-1; d_gene: -; len: 11; j_gene: TRBJ2-7; abundance: -; CDR3nt: TGCAGCGTTGGAGGAGGCTACGAGCAGTACTTC; CDR3aa: CSVGGGYEQYF
v_gene: TRBV6-1; d_gene: TRBD1; len: 14; j_gene: TRBJ1-2; abundance: -; CDR3nt: TGTGCCAGCAGTGAAACCCCGGGACAGGGTAGCTACACCTTC; CDR3aa: CASSETPGQGSYTF
v_gene: TRBV30; d_gene: -; len: 14; j_gene: TRBJ2-5; abundance: few; CDR3nt: TGTGCCTGGAGTGTAAGGGGAAACCAAGAGACCCAGTACTTC; CDR3aa: CAWSVRGNQETQYF
v_gene: TRBV28; d_gene: TRBD1; len: 16; j_gene: TRBJ1-5; abundance: -; CDR3nt: TGTGCCAGCAGTTCCGGGACAGGGGTCTTCAATCAGCCCCAGCATTTT; CDR3aa: CASSSGTGVFNQPQHF
v_gene: TRBV25-1; d_gene: -; len: 13; j_gene: TRBJ1-1; abundance: -; CDR3nt: TGTGCCAGCAGGGGGGGGCCGAACACTGAAGCTTTCTTT; CDR3aa: CASRGGPNTEAFF
v_gene: TRBV27; d_gene: -; len: 15; j_gene: TRBJ1-4; abundance: once; CDR3nt: TGTGCCAGCAGTCCCCGGTGGGGCCGGAATGAAAAACTGTTTTTT; CDR3aa: CASSPRWGRNEKLFF
v_gene: TRBV25-1; d_gene: -; len: 13; j_gene: TRBJ2-1; abundance: -; CDR3nt: TGTGCCAGCACTGCGGAGCATTACAATGAGCAGTTCTTC; CDR3aa: CASTAEHYNEQFF
v_gene: TRBV6-5; d_gene: -; len: 14; j_gene: TRBJ1-4; abundance: -; CDR3nt: TGTGCCAGCAGGGAGTCTGCAACTAATGAAAAACTGTTTTTT; CDR3aa: CASRESATNEKLFF
v_gene: TRBV28; d_gene: -; len: 12; j_gene: TRBJ2-7; abundance: once; CDR3nt: TGTGCCAGCAGCCTTGACGGCTACGAGCAGTACTTC; CDR3aa: CASSLDGYEQYF
v_gene: TRBV4-3; d_gene: TRBD1; len: 16; j_gene: TRBJ2-2; abundance: -; CDR3nt: TGCGCCAGCAGCCGGGGGACAGGGGTGAACACCGGGGAGCTGTTTTTT; CDR3aa: CASSRGTGVNTGELFF
v_gene: TRBV10-1; d_gene: -; len: 13; j_gene: TRBJ1-5; abundance: few; CDR3nt: TGCGCCAGCAGTGAGGCCATCCGGGCGCCCCAGCATTTT; CDR3aa: CASSEAIRAPQHF
v_gene: TRBV5-1; d_gene: -; len: 13; j_gene: TRBJ2-5; abundance: -; CDR3nt: TGCGCCAGCAGCTTGGTGGCGGAAGAGACCCAGTACTTC; CDR3aa: CASSLVAEETQYF
v_gene: TRBV7-9; d_gene: -; len: 14; j_gene: TRBJ1-2; abundance: -; CDR3nt: TGTGCCAGCAGCGCAATCGACAAGGGATATGGCTACACCTTC; CDR3aa: CASSAIDKGYGYTF
v_gene: TRBV7-8; d_gene: TRBD2; len: 17; j_gene: TRBJ2-3; abundance: -; CDR3nt: TGTGCCAGCAGAATCAGAGCGGGGATTAATGTAGCAGATACGCAGTATTTT; CDR3aa: CASRIRAGINVADTQYF
v_gene: TRBV9; d_gene: -; len: 11; j_gene: TRBJ2-5; abundance: -; CDR3nt: TGTGCCAGCGGTGGTGAAGAGACCCAGTACTTC; CDR3aa: CASGGEETQYF
v_gene: TRBV7-9; d_gene: -; len: 14; j_gene: TRBJ1-3; abundance: -; CDR3nt: TGTGCCAGCAGCGTCGGTACAGGGGGAAACACCATATATTTT; CDR3aa: CASSVGTGGNTIYF
v_gene: TRBV5-4; d_gene: -; len: 13; j_gene: TRBJ2-3; abundance: -; CDR3nt: TGTGCCAGCAGCCCACCCCGGACAGATACGCAGTATTTT; CDR3aa: CASSPPRTDTQYF
v_gene: TRBV7-2; d_gene: TRBD1; len: 16; j_gene: TRBJ1-2; abundance: -; CDR3nt: TGTGCCAGCAGCTTAGTCTGGGACAGGGCTAACTATGGCTACACCTTC; CDR3aa: CASSLVWDRANYGYTF